The sample holds a few counts of the clone carrying this T cell receptor beta chain. The antigen remains unidentified. Unique molecular identifiers had been added to the TCR beta cDNA libraries. Around 500,000 cDNA molecules were recovered from an input of about 0.85 to 11 million T cells. Using its own MiXCR run on the PCR reads, TCRdb lists one record per CDR3 protein. In the table there are over 700,000 distinct CDR3 sequences, 25% to 30% of which are singletons. The record originates from a study of post-analysis software for immune sequencing data. In the study overall: Relapsing-remitting, secondary progressive and progressive-relapsing multiple sclerosis were all included among the disease courses. Study findings and constraints: Batch-mates among the samples co-clustered strongly by F measure. Comparison of patients with controls showed roughly five TRBV segments more frequent in patients, TRBV5-6, TRBV5-1 and TRBV20-1 among them.

Trimming stripped 4 bases from V and 0 bases from J, with 7 bases between. CDR3 length: 14 residues. This sequence was found in a girl aged 10-17 years with multiple sclerosis. The rearrangement links TRBV12-3 or TRBV12-4 to TRBJ1-3, with a possible D match to TRBD1 (5 bases). Input material: blood. CDR3 loop: CASSSGGSGNTIYF. Written as DNA, the CDR3 is TGTGCCAGCAGTTCCGGGGGCTCTGGAAACACCATATATTTT.